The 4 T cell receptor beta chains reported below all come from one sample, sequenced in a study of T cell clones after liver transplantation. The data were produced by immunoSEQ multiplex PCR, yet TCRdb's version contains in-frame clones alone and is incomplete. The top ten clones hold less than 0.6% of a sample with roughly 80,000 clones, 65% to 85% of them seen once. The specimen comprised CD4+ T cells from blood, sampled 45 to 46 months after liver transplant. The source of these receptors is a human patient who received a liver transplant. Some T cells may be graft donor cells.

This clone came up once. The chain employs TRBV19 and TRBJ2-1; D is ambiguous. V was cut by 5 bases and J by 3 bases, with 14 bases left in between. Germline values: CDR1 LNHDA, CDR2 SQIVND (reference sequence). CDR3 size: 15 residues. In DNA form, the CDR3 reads TGTGCCAGTAGTCTCACGGTGGTACTCTACAATGAGCAGTTCTTC. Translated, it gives CASSLTVVLYNEQFF.

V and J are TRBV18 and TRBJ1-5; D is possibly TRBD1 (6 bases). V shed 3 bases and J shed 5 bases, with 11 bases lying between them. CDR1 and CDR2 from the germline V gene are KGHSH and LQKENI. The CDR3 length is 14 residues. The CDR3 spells CASSPTGRDQPQHF. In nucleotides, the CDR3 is TGTGCCAGCTCACCCACAGGGCGCGATCAGCCCCAGCATTTT.

CDR3 protein: CSVELQGGTQYF. As DNA, the CDR3 is TGCAGCGTTGAATTGCAGGGGGGGACCCAGTACTTC. V gene TRBV29-1 combines with J gene TRBJ2-5; D is perhaps TRBD1 (7 bases). The V end was cut by 2 bases, the J end by 7 bases, with 11 bases between. Germline CDR1 and CDR2: SQVTM and ANQGSEA. The CDR3 runs to 12 residues.

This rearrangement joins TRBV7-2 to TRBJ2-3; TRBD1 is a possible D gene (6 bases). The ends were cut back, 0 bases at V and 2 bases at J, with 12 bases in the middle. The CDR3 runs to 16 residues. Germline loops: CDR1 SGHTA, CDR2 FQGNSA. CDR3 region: CASSLAIGTSTDTQYF. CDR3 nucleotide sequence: TGTGCCAGCAGCTTAGCGATAGGGACATCCACAGATACGCAGTATTTT.